The 25 T cell receptor beta chains below were found in one sample sequenced in a study of regulatory T cells in long-lasting Graves disease. Time point of the sample: persistent/refractory GD, antithyroid drugs over 5 years with positive TRAb. With RNA extracted from PBMCs as input, the TCR library was made. Sequencing libraries for TCR beta were prepared with iRepertoire HTBI primers and Arm-PCR of CDR3 regions. A single record per CDR3 protein comes from TCRdb applying MiXCR to the multiplex PCR reads. Of more than 650,000 distinct CDR3 sequences listed, roughly 30% were seen once; the top ten hold under 55%. The material sequenced was peripheral blood mononuclear cells (PBMCs), taken when the disease was refractory, from a patient treated with antithyroid drugs. All receptors come from a female donor with Graves disease.

This rearrangement joins TRBV5-1 to TRBJ2-7; a weak D match, TRBD2 (7 bases). Trimming removed 0 bases from V and 3 bases from J, with 13 bases in between. CDR3 size: 15 residues. Germline V gives CDR1 SGHRS, CDR2 YFSETQ. CDR3 residues: CASSLAGGDYYEQYF. As DNA, the CDR3 is TGCGCCAGCAGCTTGGCGGGGGGCGACTACTACGAGCAGTACTTC.

V is TRBV5-5 and J is TRBJ2-7; D is unresolved. Germline V gene data show CDR1 as SGHKS and CDR2 as YYEKEE (reference sequence). The CDR3 sequence is 16 residues long. The V and J ends lost 2 bases and 0 bases respectively, with 15 bases between them. This CDR3 is CASSFKQRLNSYEQYF. CDR3 nucleotide sequence: TGTGCCAGCAGCTTTAAACAGCGTTTAAACTCCTACGAGCAGTACTTC.

In its sample, this clonotype was seen many times. The CDR3 region is CASGSGVYGYTF. The DNA of the CDR3 is TGTGCCAGCGGATCAGGGGTCTATGGCTACACCTTC. The chain joins TRBV12-3 or TRBV12-4 to TRBJ1-2; the D gene is possibly TRBD1 (6 bases). The V end lost 8 bases, the J end lost 4 bases, and 11 bases lay between the germline ends. The CDR3 extends over 12 amino acids.

This clonotype was counted between two and nine times. This chain connects TRBV27 to TRBJ2-5; D gene uncertain. V lost 6 bases and J lost 2, with 13 bases in between. The CDR3 is made up of 14 amino acids. Germline CDR1 reads MNHEY; CDR2 reads SMNVEV (reference sequence). DNA for the CDR3: TGTGCCAGCAGATCTGGGTTCCCGCAAGAGACCCAGTACTTC. It encodes CASRSGFPQETQYF.

This clonotype has only a few counts. The chain joins TRBV4-1 to TRBJ2-7, with D tentatively TRBD1 or TRBD2 (5 bases each). V dropped 1 base and J dropped 5 bases, with 9 bases sitting between them. Germline V CDR1 and CDR2: MGHRA, YSYEKL. This CDR3 has 13 amino acids. The CDR3 bases are TGCGCCAGCAGCCAAGTGGGGACCAACGAGCAGTACTTC. Protein sequence: CASSQVGTNEQYF.

The sample holds many counts of this clonotype. The chain is built from TRBV11-3 and TRBJ2-5, with D perhaps matching TRBD1 or TRBD2 (6 bases each). Trimming stripped 5 bases from V and 4 bases from J, with 14 bases between. Germline CDR1 and CDR2: SGHNT and YENEEA. There are 14 residues in the CDR3. The DNA for the CDR3 is TGTGCCAGCAGCCCCCCGGGGGCCACAGAGACCCAGTACTTC. Amino acid sequence: CASSPPGATETQYF.

Many counts were recorded for this clonotype. The rearrangement links TRBV20-1 to TRBJ1-2; TRBD1 might be the D (6 bases). Per the germline V gene, CDR1 is DFQATT and CDR2 is SNEGSKA (reference sequence). Trimming cost V 4 bases and J 2 bases, with 8 bases left between them. The CDR3 is made up of 12 amino acids. The CDR3 bases are TGCAGTGCTAATCAGGGGAACTATGGCTACACCTTC. It is translated as CSANQGNYGYTF.

This clonotype has only a few counts. The rearrangement uses TRBV6-1 and TRBJ1-4; the D is unclear. Germline assignment: CDR1 MNHNS and CDR2 SASEGT. The CDR3 runs to 14 residues. Between the trimmed V and J ends, which lost 6 bases and 6 bases, there was a span of 14 bases. The CDR3 protein is CASRPAGSDEKLFF. The CDR3 DNA is TGTGCCAGCAGACCCGCGGGGTCGGATGAAAAACTGTTTTTT.

This clonotype was observed a handful of times. The V gene is TRBV14, the J gene TRBJ1-6, with D unclear. Per the germline V gene, CDR1 is SGHDN and CDR2 is FVKESK. The CDR3 is made up of 13 amino acids. V was shortened by 0 bases and J by 10 bases, with 7 bases between the two germline ends. CDR3 protein: CASSQDSHSPLHF. CDR3 nucleotides: TGTGCCAGCAGCCAAGACAGTCACTCACCCCTCCACTTT.

This clonotype was observed a few times. The V and J genes are TRBV9 and TRBJ2-5; D remains ambiguous. CDR1 and CDR2 (germline): SGDLS, YYNGEE. V lost 4 bases, J lost 1 base, and 14 bases lay in between. This CDR3 has 15 amino acids. The DNA for the CDR3 is TGTGCCAGCAGCCGTGACGGGCAGCCCCAAGAGACCCAGTACTTC. It specifies CASSRDGQPQETQYF.

This clonotype was counted at least ten times. The rearrangement links TRBV6-5 to TRBJ1-2; D unclear. V was trimmed by 0 bases and J by 1 base, leaving 9 bases between them. Germline CDR1 reads MNHEY; CDR2 reads SVGAGI. The CDR3 has 15 residues. The CDR3 reads CASSYSFQDNYGYTF. In DNA, the CDR3 is TGTGCCAGCAGTTACTCGTTCCAGGATAACTATGGCTACACCTTC.

The chain links TRBV5-1 to TRBJ2-3; 7 nucleotides line up with TRBD2. Per germline, CDR1 SGHRS and CDR2 YFSETQ. The CDR3 spans 13 residues. Germline trimming cut 5 bases from V and 4 bases from J; bases unmatched to any gene: 4. The CDR3 loop is CASRAGVADTQYF. The CDR3 nucleotides are TGCGCCAGCAGGGCGGGAGTGGCAGATACGCAGTATTTT.

At least ten counts were recorded for this clonotype. V and J are TRBV12-3 or TRBV12-4 and TRBJ1-1; tentatively, D is TRBD1 (5 bases). With 3 bases removed from V and 1 base from J, the gap between germline ends came to 9 bases. This CDR3 has 14 residues. The CDR3: CASSFTGPNTEAFF. As DNA, the CDR3 is TGTGCCAGCAGTTTTACAGGCCCGAACACTGAAGCTTTCTTT.

The chain is built from TRBV7-9 and TRBJ2-1; 8 bases fit TRBD2. The germline V gene has CDR1 SEHNR and CDR2 FQNEAQ (reference sequence). This CDR3 has 18 amino acids. V trimming: 7 bases; J trimming: 0 bases; junction bases outside the gene matches: 14. The CDR3 here is CASTIGASGHPSYNEQFF. For the CDR3, the DNA is TGTGCCAGCACCATAGGGGCTAGCGGGCATCCCTCCTACAATGAGCAGTTCTTC.

V gene TRBV3-1 combines with J gene TRBJ1-2; 7 nucleotides agree with TRBD1. After removal of 5 bases from V and 2 bases from J, the junction contained 8 bases not matched to a gene. This CDR3 comprises 15 residues. Per germline, CDR1 LGHDT and CDR2 YNNKEL (reference sequence). The CDR3 protein is CASSSYRGSNYGYTF. DNA for the CDR3: TGTGCCAGCAGCTCGTACAGGGGTTCCAACTATGGCTACACCTTC.

This clonotype has just a few counts. This chain connects TRBV7-9 to TRBJ1-2; 7 bases fit TRBD1. From germline, CDR1 is SEHNR and CDR2 FQNEAQ (reference sequence). The CDR3 loop spans 14 amino acids. V lost 1 base to trimming and J lost 7 bases; unmatched junction nucleotides: 6. CDR3 in amino acids: CASSLEGQSSGYTF. The CDR3 bases are TGTGCCAGCAGCTTAGAGGGACAGTCAAGTGGCTACACCTTC.

This clonotype occurred many times. The chain couples TRBV7-3 to TRBJ2-2, with D perhaps being TRBD1 or TRBD2 (5 bases each). CDR1 is SGHTA and CDR2 is FQGTGA in the germline V gene. This CDR3 has 13 amino acids. Trimming cost V 3 bases and J 6 bases, with 8 bases left between them. CDR3 nucleotide sequence: TGTGCCAGCAGCTTTCTGGGGGCCGGGGAGCTGTTTTTT. It translates to CASSFLGAGELFF. The full variable domain, with the rest looked up from reference TRBV7-3 and TRBJ2-2, is GAGVSQTPSNKVTEKGKYVELRCDPISGHTALYWYRQSLGQGPEFLIYFQGTGAADDSGLPNDRFFAVRPEGSVSTLKIQRTERGDSAVYLCASSFLGAGELFFGEGSRLTVL.

In this sample, this clonotype turned up a few times. V usage is TRBV13 and J usage is TRBJ2-7; 10 nucleotides align to TRBD1. Per the germline V gene, CDR1 is PRHDT and CDR2 is FYEKMQ (reference sequence). V lost 7 bases to trimming and J lost 3 bases; unmatched junction nucleotides: 3. The CDR3 loop spans 13 amino acids. CDR3 in amino acids: CASTGQGDYEQYF. In DNA, the CDR3 is TGTGCCAGCACCGGACAGGGGGACTACGAGCAGTACTTC.

This clonotype was observed a handful of times. The genes are TRBV10-3 and TRBJ1-5; D not certain. The CDR3 is made up of 15 amino acids. V was pared by 3 bases and J by 2 bases, with 11 bases between. Germline V gene data show CDR1 as ENHRY and CDR2 as SYGVKD. CDR3 sequence reads: CAISEMVSGNQPQHF. CDR3 in DNA: TGTGCCATCAGTGAAATGGTATCGGGCAATCAGCCCCAGCATTTT.

On this clonotype: This may be a read error, as it is one base from a much larger clone. The chain has TRBV7-3 and TRBJ1-1; a weak D match, TRBD1 (5 bases). V was cut by 5 bases and J by 2 bases, with 15 bases left in between. Germline CDR1 SGHTA, CDR2 FQGTGA. The CDR3 is 15 amino acids. As DNA, the CDR3 is TGTGCCAGCAGCGAGCGGATTGGGGCCAACACTGAAGCTTTCTTT. Its translation is CASSERIGANTEAFF.

This clonotype was counted only a few times. The rearrangement joins TRBV30 to TRBJ1-1; a possible D gene is TRBD1 (6 bases). The length of the CDR3 is 14 residues. Germline V gives CDR1 GTSNPN, CDR2 SVGIG (reference sequence). V was shortened by 0 bases and J by 2 bases, with 10 bases between the two germline ends. CDR3 nucleotide sequence: TGTGCCTGGAGTGTTGGGACATCTAACACTGAAGCTTTCTTT. Translated, it gives CAWSVGTSNTEAFF.

CDR3 protein: CSVDIGTNTEAFF. For the CDR3, the DNA is TGCAGCGTTGATATAGGGACGAACACTGAAGCTTTCTTT. V is TRBV29-1 and J is TRBJ1-1, with D maybe TRBD1 (5 bases). CDR3 length: 13 amino acids. Germline-derived CDR1 and CDR2 are SQVTM and ANQGSEA. V shed 3 bases and J shed 1 base, with 9 bases lying between them. Variable domain in full (rest from reference TRBV29-1 and TRBJ1-1): SAVISQKPSRDICQRGTSLTIQCQVDSQVTMMFWYRQQPGQSLTLIATANQGSEATYESGFVIDKFPISRPNLTFSTLTVSNMSPEDSSIYLCSVDIGTNTEAFFGQGTRLTVV.

This clonotype appeared once. One end of the junction does not line up with germline, which may come from a read error. V gene TRBV10-1 combines with J gene TRBJ2-5; TRBD2 might be the D (5 bases). This CDR3 has 14 residues. The germline V gene has CDR1 WNHNN and CDR2 SYGVQD (reference sequence). The CDR3 DNA sequence: TGCGCCAGCAGGAGGGTAGGCATCCAAGAGGCCCAGTACTTC. Translating gives CASRRVGIQEAQYF.

The rearrangement links TRBV7-9 to TRBJ2-3; TRBD2 matches at 9 bases. The CDR3 has 16 amino acids. V dropped 2 bases and J dropped 4; count of bases not matched to a gene: 7. From germline, CDR1 is SEHNR and CDR2 FQNEAQ (reference sequence). The chain's CDR3 is CASSLTAGGPADTQYF. The CDR3 DNA follows: TGTGCCAGCAGCTTAACGGCGGGAGGGCCGGCAGATACGCAGTATTTT.

The rearrangement uses TRBV5-6 and TRBJ2-5, with D hard to call. V was clipped by 4 bases and J by 2 bases, with 18 bases between them. The CDR3 is 16 amino acids. Looked up from germline, CDR1 is SGHDT and CDR2 is YYEEEE. Here the CDR3 reads CASSNPWTRAQETQYF. The CDR3 DNA follows: TGTGCCAGCAGCAACCCCTGGACCCGGGCACAAGAGACCCAGTACTTC. Filled out from reference TRBV5-6 and TRBJ2-5, the complete variable domain reads DAGVTQSPTHLIKTRGQQVTLRCSPKSGHDTVSWYQQALGQGPQFIFQYYEEEERQRGNFPDRFSGHQFPNYSSELNVNALLLGDSALYLCASSNPWTRAQETQYFGPGTRLLVL.